This T cell receptor beta chain was recovered during a study of Ad26.COV2.S vaccination and SARS-CoV-2 variants. Study information: In the study, Ad26.COV2.S was injected intramuscularly once, or twice 56 days apart. Broader study findings: Considerable breadth of spike-specific CD8+ and CD4+ T cell responses has reportedly been documented following vaccination. Vaccine recipients surpassed placebo recipients in spike-specific TCR breadth.

The CDR3 is 15 amino acids. Germline lookup yields CDR1 SGHVS and CDR2 FQNEAQ. Trimming took 5 bases from V and 0 from J; bases not matched to a gene: 6. Treatment reported: over 15 received Ad26.COV2.S at low or high dose, single or two shots; roughly five received placebo; per-sample allocation not given. Repertoires come from day 63 after the first vaccine or placebo injection. A Boston donor was an adult aged 18-55 years. Clones were sequenced by immunoSEQ multiplex PCR, and TCRdb holds only the in-frame ones, with some missing. The sample records a few hundred thousand clones, 87% being singletons. To note about this clone: Antigen unknown.

This sequence originates from a person aged 18-65 years who received the Ad26.COV2.S COVID-19 vaccine or a placebo. The rearrangement joins TRBV7-8 to TRBJ1-1, with 7 bases lining up with TRBD1. The material was peripheral blood, obtained in a trial of Ad26.COV2.S vaccine versus placebo. The CDR3 loop is CASSTRDRMNTEAFF. Written as DNA, the CDR3 is TGTGCCAGCAGCACAAGGGACAGAATGAACACTGAAGCTTTCTTT.